Presented here are 12 T cell receptor beta chains from one specimen sequenced in a study of blood T cell repertoires in COVID-19. Only in-frame clones appear in the TCRdb table, and some are missing; sequencing was by immunoSEQ multiplex PCR. This sample has about 94,000 clones; about four fifths occur once, and the top ten carry roughly 20%. The sequenced sample consisted of peripheral blood. These receptors all come from a human donor in a cohort sampled during active COVID-19.

V gene TRBV12-3 or TRBV12-4 combines with J gene TRBJ1-5; D remains unclear. Trimming left V 6 bases short and J 7 bases short, with 10 bases between. CDR3 length equals 12 residues. CDR3 protein: CASRHSSQPQHF. CDR3 nucleotides: TGTGCCAGCAGGCACTCTTCCCAGCCCCAGCATTTT.

V usage is TRBV5-5 and J usage is TRBJ2-3, with a possible D match to TRBD1 (6 bases). Germline CDR1 SGHKS, CDR2 YYEKEE (reference sequence). V lost 0 bases and J lost 0, with 8 bases in between. The length of the CDR3 is 15 residues. The CDR3 DNA reads TGTGCCAGCAGCTTGGGAGGGGGTAGCACAGATACGCAGTATTTT. Its protein product is CASSLGGGSTDTQYF.

V is TRBV5-6 and J is TRBJ1-3; D is undetermined. CDR3 length: 14 residues. Germline values: CDR1 SGHDT, CDR2 YYEEEE. The ends were cut back, 2 bases at V and 4 bases at J, with 10 bases in the middle. CDR3 DNA sequence: TGTGCCAGCAGCTTAAGAGGCTCCGGAAACACCATATATTTT. It translates to CASSLRGSGNTIYF. Supplemented by reference TRBV5-6 and TRBJ1-3, the full variable domain reads DAGVTQSPTHLIKTRGQQVTLRCSPKSGHDTVSWYQQALGQGPQFIFQYYEEEERQRGNFPDRFSGHQFPNYSSELNVNALLLGDSALYLCASSLRGSGNTIYFGEGSWLTVV.

This rearrangement joins TRBV2 to TRBJ1-2, with D possibly being TRBD1 (6 bases). Germline V CDR1 and CDR2: SNHLY, FYNNEI. Trimming left V 8 bases short and J 2 bases short, with 9 bases between. The CDR3 length is 12 residues. The CDR3 bases are TGTGCCAGCCGACAGGACAACTATGGCTACACCTTC. It specifies CASRQDNYGYTF.

The rearrangement uses TRBV2 and TRBJ2-7; 7 bases are a match to TRBD1. Per germline, CDR1 SNHLY and CDR2 FYNNEI. V lost 7 bases to trimming and J lost 0 bases; unmatched junction nucleotides: 3. This CDR3 has 13 residues. The CDR3 DNA reads TGTGCCAGCATACGGGACAGCTCCTACGAGCAGTACTTC. Translating it yields CASIRDSSYEQYF.

V usage is TRBV3-1 (or the pseudogene TRBV3-2) and J usage is TRBJ2-2; D gene ambiguous. The CDR3 has 14 amino acids. V lost 4 bases and J 4 bases, leaving 10 bases between the germline ends. Germline values: CDR1 LGHDT, CDR2 YNNKEL (reference sequence). The CDR3 nucleotides read TGTGCCAGCAGCCCACGAGCCGGCACCGGGGAGCTGTTTTTT. Its protein product is CASSPRAGTGELFF.

The V call is TRBV5-5, the J call TRBJ2-7, with 11 bases that match TRBD2. Germline lookup yields CDR1 SGHKS and CDR2 YYEKEE (reference sequence). CDR3 length: 17 amino acids. The trim removed 2 bases at V and 0 bases at J, leaving 7 bases unmatched. In DNA form, the CDR3 reads TGTGCCAGCAGCTTCGGGACTAGCGGTTTCAGCTCCTACGAGCAGTACTTC. It encodes CASSFGTSGFSSYEQYF.

V is TRBV7-8 and J is TRBJ1-2; tentative D call: TRBD1 (6 bases). CDR1 is SGHVS and CDR2 is FQNEAQ in the germline V gene. The CDR3 contains 15 residues. The V end was cut by 0 bases, the J end by 8 bases, with 16 bases between. The CDR3 reads CASSLALKGDGGYTF. The CDR3 nucleotides are TGTGCCAGCAGCTTAGCGTTGAAGGGGGACGGCGGCTACACCTTC.

The CDR3 coding sequence is TGTGCCAGCAGCCACCTCGGGGGCTACACCTTC. This gives the protein CASSHLGGYTF. The chain is built from TRBV3-1 (or the pseudogene TRBV3-2) and TRBJ1-2; D is ambiguous. This CDR3 is built from 11 residues. The germline V and J ends were trimmed by 3 bases and 8 bases, with 7 bases remaining between them. Germline V gives CDR1 LGHDT, CDR2 YNNKEL (reference sequence).

This chain connects TRBV2 to TRBJ1-3, with a possible D match to TRBD1 (5 bases). V was clipped by 5 bases and J by 1 base, with 15 bases between them. This CDR3 region has 16 residues. CDR1 SNHLY and CDR2 FYNNEI come from the germline V gene. CDR3 DNA sequence: TGTGCCAGCAGTATTCGTCAGGGCCTATCTGGAAACACCATATATTTT. Amino acid sequence: CASSIRQGLSGNTIYF.

The chain employs TRBV29-1 and TRBJ2-1; 7 positions match TRBD1. Germline loops: CDR1 SQVTM, CDR2 ANQGSEA. The CDR3 is 16 amino acids. Trimming at V came to 1 base and at J to 1 base, leaving 7 bases not matched to a gene. CDR3 loop: CSVEAGTARSYNEQFF. The DNA for the CDR3 is TGCAGCGTTGAAGCCGGGACAGCCCGTTCCTACAATGAGCAGTTCTTC.

The J gene is TRBJ2-1, the V gene TRBV9, with D unresolved. CDR1 and CDR2 from the germline V gene are SGDLS and YYNGEE. This CDR3 is built from 11 residues. V lost 0 bases, J lost 9 bases, and 4 bases lay in between. In DNA, the CDR3 is TGTGCCAGCAGCGTAGCTAGTGAGCAGTTCTTC. Translation: CASSVASEQFF.